Following are 11 T cell receptor beta chains from one sample sequenced in a study of T cells after yellow fever vaccination. TCRdb redid the calling of the 5' RACE reads with MiXCR, one entry per CDR3 protein. The sample records about 240,000 distinct CDR3 sequences, 6.9% being singletons. Material: CD4+ T cells sorted from PBMCs, obtained 15 days after the yellow fever booster vaccination. These receptors all come from a man aged 25 to 45 who received the YFV17D yellow fever vaccine.

This sequence joins TRBV20-1 and TRBJ2-3; D gene ambiguous. Looked up from germline, CDR1 is DFQATT and CDR2 is SNEGSKA (reference sequence). CDR3 length equals 14 residues. V was cut by 0 bases and J by 2 bases, with 9 bases left in between. CDR3 DNA sequence: TGCAGTGCTAGAGATCGACTTAACACAGATACGCAGTATTTT. Protein sequence: CSARDRLNTDTQYF.

This clonotype was picked up many times. The rearrangement uses TRBV10-3 and TRBJ2-7; D is unresolved. Deletions cut 4 bases from V and 5 bases from J, with 9 bases between. This CDR3 region has 12 residues. Germline CDR1 and CDR2: ENHRY and SYGVKD. The CDR3 DNA is TGTGCCATCAGTGTATTGGGCCACGAGCAGTACTTC. It specifies CAISVLGHEQYF.

This clonotype was counted ten times or more. This chain links TRBV10-3 with TRBJ1-1; TRBD1 matches at 8 bases. This CDR3 has 13 amino acids. V was clipped by 5 bases and J by 4 bases; unmatched bases: 3. Germline loops: CDR1 ENHRY, CDR2 SYGVKD. CDR3 in amino acids: CAISTGQGTEAFF. The CDR3 bases are TGTGCCATCAGTACAGGACAGGGCACTGAAGCTTTCTTT.

The chain recombines TRBV5-5 with TRBJ1-2, with D perhaps matching TRBD1 (6 bases). Trimming shortened V by 5 bases and J by 6 bases, and 17 bases separated the two germline ends. CDR3 length: 14 residues. Germline V gives CDR1 SGHKS, CDR2 YYEKEE (reference sequence). Here the CDR3 DNA reads TGTGCCAGCAGGTCCTTGGACAGCACCCATGGCTACACCTTC. It is translated as CASRSLDSTHGYTF.

The V and J genes are TRBV12-3 or TRBV12-4 and TRBJ2-7, with TRBD2 as a possible D gene (6 bases). Trimming removed 1 base from V and 6 bases from J, with 13 bases in between. The CDR3 extends over 14 amino acids. CDR3 sequence (DNA): TGTGCCAGCAGTTTAGACCGGGAGATCGGCGAGCAGTACTTC. Residues: CASSLDREIGEQYF.

This clonotype was detected ten times or more. The chain uses TRBV7-7 and TRBJ2-7; D unresolved. CDR1 is SSHAT and CDR2 is FNYEAQ in the germline V gene (reference sequence). The CDR3 is 13 residues long. The V end lost 2 bases, the J end lost 6 bases, and 11 bases lay between the germline ends. CDR3: CASSLLTWGEQYF. DNA for the CDR3: TGTGCCAGCAGCTTACTAACTTGGGGCGAGCAGTACTTC.

This CDR3 reads CASSFGQTSGANVLTF. CDR3 in DNA: TGTGCCAGCAGTTTTGGTCAAACCTCTGGGGCCAACGTCCTGACTTTC. The chain couples TRBV12-3 or TRBV12-4 to TRBJ2-6; D gene unclear. V was shortened by 3 bases and J by 0 bases, with 9 bases between the two germline ends. The CDR3 is made up of 16 amino acids.

The chain combines TRBV29-1 with TRBJ1-6; 9 positions agree with TRBD1. From germline, CDR1 is SQVTM and CDR2 ANQGSEA. Trimming at V came to 7 bases and at J to 7 bases, leaving 5 bases not matched to a gene. The CDR3 sequence is 13 residues long. CDR3 DNA sequence: TGCAGCGCCGGGGACAGGGCGAATTCACCCCTCCACTTT. Translation gives CSAGDRANSPLHF.

The CDR3 DNA reads TGCAGGGTCGGGGGACCAGGCCAGAGGAGCTCCTACGAGCAGTACTTC. Its translation: CRVGGPGQRSSYEQYF. The chain joins TRBV29-1 to TRBJ2-7; D possibly corresponds to TRBD2 (6 bases). CDR1 and CDR2 from the germline V gene are SQVTM and ANQGSEA. The CDR3 has 16 residues.

The rearrangement uses TRBV20-1 and TRBJ2-3; tentative D call: TRBD1 (6 bases). V was trimmed by 3 bases and J by 2 bases, leaving 12 bases between them. This CDR3 is built from 14 residues. The germline CDR1 and CDR2 sequences are DFQATT and SNEGSKA (reference sequence). CDR3 in DNA: TGCAGTGCTAGCCGGGACATTAACACAGATACGCAGTATTTT. It encodes CSASRDINTDTQYF.

The sample holds many counts of this clonotype. This chain connects TRBV20-1 to TRBJ2-1; a weak D match, TRBD1 (5 bases). The V gene lost 4 bases and the J gene lost 0 bases, with 10 bases spanning the gap. From germline, CDR1 is DFQATT and CDR2 SNEGSKA (reference sequence). CDR3 length equals 14 residues. The CDR3 protein is CSATRQSSYNEQFF. CDR3 nucleotides: TGCAGTGCTACCAGACAGAGCTCCTACAATGAGCAGTTCTTC.